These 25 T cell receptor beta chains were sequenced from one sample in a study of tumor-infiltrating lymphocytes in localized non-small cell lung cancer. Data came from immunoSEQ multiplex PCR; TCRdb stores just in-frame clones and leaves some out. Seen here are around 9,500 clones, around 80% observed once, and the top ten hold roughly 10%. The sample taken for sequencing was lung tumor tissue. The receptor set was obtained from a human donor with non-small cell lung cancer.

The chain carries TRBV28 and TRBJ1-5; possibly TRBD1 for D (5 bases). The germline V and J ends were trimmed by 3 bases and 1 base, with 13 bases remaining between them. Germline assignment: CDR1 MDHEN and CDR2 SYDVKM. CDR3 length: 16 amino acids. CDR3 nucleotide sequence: TGTGCCAGCAGTTTTGGAAGTAGGGGAAGCAATCAGCCCCAGCATTTT. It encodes CASSFGSRGSNQPQHF.

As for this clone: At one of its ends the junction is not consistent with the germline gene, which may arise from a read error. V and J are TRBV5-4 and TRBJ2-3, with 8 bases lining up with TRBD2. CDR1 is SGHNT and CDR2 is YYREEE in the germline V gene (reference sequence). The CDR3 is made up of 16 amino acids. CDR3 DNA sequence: TGCGCCAGCAGCCAAGGGGTAGCGGGAAACACAGATACGCAGTATTTT. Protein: CASSQGVAGNTDTQYF.

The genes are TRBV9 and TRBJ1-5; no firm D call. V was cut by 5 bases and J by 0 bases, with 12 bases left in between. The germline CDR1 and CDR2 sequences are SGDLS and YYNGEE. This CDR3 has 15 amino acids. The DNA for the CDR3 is TGTGCCAGCAGTCGGGGAGTGAATAGCAATCAGCCCCAGCATTTT. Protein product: CASSRGVNSNQPQHF.

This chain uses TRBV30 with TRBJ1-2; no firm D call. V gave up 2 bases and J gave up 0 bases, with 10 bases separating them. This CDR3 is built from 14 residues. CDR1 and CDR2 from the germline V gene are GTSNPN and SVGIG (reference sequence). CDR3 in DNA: TGTGCCTGGAGTCGGCCCGGAGCTAACTATGGCTACACCTTC. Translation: CAWSRPGANYGYTF.

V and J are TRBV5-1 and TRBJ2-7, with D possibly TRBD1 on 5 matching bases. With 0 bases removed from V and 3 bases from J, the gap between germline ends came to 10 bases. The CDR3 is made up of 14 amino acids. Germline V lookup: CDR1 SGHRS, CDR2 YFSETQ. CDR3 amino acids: CASSLEQGYYEQYF. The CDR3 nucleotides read TGCGCCAGCAGCTTGGAGCAGGGTTACTACGAGCAGTACTTC.

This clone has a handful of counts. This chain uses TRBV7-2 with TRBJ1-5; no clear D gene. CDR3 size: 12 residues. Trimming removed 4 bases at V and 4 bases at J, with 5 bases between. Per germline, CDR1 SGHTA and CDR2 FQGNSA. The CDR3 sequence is CASSSNNQPQHF. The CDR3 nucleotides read TGTGCCAGCAGCTCAAATAATCAGCCCCAGCATTTT.

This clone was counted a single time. CDR3 in DNA: TGTGCCAGCTCACCGGGAGACAGGTCTATTAACTCTGGGGCCAACGTCCTGACTTTC. It encodes CASSPGDRSINSGANVLTF. The rearrangement joins TRBV18 to TRBJ2-6, with D possibly TRBD1 on 6 matching bases. Trimming pared 3 bases from V and 0 bases from J, leaving 18 bases between. Germline-derived CDR1 and CDR2 are KGHSH and LQKENI. The CDR3 loop spans 19 amino acids. Based on the CDR3 plus reference TRBV18 and TRBJ2-6, the full variable domain is NAGVMQNPRHLVRRRGQEARLRCSPMKGHSHVYWYRQLPEEGLKFMVYLQKENIIDESGMPKERFSAEFPKEGPSILRIQQVVRGDSAAYFCASSPGDRSINSGANVLTFGAGSRLTVL.

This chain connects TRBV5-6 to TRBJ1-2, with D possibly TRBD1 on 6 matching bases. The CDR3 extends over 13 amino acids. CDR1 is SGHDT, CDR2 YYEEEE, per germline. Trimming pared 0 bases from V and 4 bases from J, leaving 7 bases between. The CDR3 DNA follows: TGTGCCAGCAGCTTGGGGGGGCTCTATGGCTACACCTTC. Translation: CASSLGGLYGYTF.

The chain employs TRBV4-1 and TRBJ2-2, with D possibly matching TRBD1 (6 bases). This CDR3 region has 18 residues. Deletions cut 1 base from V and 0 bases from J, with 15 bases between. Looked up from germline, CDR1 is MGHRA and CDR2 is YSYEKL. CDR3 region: CASSQGPPGASNTGELFF. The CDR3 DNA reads TGCGCCAGCAGCCAAGGTCCCCCAGGGGCTTCGAACACCGGGGAGCTGTTTTTT.

The CDR3, as DNA: TGTGCCAGCAGTGTGGGGACTGGAAGGGAGCAGTTCTTC. Translation: CASSVGTGREQFF. V usage is TRBV6-1 and J usage is TRBJ2-1, with D possibly being TRBD2 (6 bases). The CDR3 is 13 residues long. CDR1 is MNHNS, CDR2 SASEGT, per germline. V was cut by 4 bases and J by 10 bases, with 14 bases left in between.

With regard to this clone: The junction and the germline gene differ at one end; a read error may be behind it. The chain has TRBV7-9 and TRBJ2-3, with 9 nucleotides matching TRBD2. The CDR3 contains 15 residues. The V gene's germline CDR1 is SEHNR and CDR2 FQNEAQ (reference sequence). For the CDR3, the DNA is TGTGCCAGCAGCCTAGCGGGGCCTAGCACAGATACGCAGTATTTT. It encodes CASSLAGPSTDTQYF.

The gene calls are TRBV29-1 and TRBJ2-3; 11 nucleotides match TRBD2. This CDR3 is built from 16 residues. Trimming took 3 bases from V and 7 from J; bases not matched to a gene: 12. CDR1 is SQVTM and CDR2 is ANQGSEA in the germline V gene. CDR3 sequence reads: CSVEGGTSGSPHTQYF. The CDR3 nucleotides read TGCAGCGTTGAGGGGGGAACTAGCGGGAGTCCCCATACGCAGTATTTT.

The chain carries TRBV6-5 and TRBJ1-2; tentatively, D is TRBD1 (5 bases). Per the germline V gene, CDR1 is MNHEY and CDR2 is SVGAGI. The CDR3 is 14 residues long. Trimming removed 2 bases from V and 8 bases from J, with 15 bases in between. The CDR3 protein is CASSYGGEIGGYTF. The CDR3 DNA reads TGTGCCAGCAGTTACGGAGGGGAGATTGGGGGCTACACCTTC.

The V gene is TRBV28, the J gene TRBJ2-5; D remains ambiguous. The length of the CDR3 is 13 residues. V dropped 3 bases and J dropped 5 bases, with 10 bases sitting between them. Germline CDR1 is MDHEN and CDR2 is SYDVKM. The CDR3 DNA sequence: TGTGCCAGCAGTTTTGATCTAAAGGAGACCCAGTACTTC. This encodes CASSFDLKETQYF.

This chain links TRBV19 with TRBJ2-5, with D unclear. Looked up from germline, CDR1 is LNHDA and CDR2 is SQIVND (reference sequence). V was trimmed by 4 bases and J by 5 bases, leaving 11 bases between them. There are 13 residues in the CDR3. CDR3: CASSNLQPETQYF. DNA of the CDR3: TGTGCCAGTAGTAACCTCCAGCCGGAGACCCAGTACTTC.

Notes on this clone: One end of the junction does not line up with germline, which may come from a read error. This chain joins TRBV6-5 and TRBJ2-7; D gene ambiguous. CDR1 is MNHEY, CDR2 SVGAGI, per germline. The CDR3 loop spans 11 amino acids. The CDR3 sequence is CASSHSYEQYF. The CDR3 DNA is TGTGCCAGCAGTCACTCCTACGAGCAGTACTTC.

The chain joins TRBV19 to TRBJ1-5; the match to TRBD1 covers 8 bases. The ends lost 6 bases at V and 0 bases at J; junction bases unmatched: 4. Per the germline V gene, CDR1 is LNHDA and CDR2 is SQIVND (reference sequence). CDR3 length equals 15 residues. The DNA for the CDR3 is TGTGCCAGTAGGCGGGACAGGAGTAGCAATCAGCCCCAGCATTTT. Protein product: CASRRDRSSNQPQHF.

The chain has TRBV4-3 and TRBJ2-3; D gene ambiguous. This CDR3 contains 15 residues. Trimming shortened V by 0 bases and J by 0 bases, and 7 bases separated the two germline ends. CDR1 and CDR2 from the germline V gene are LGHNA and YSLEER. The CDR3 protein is CASSQDLGSTDTQYF. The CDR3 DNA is TGCGCCAGCAGCCAAGATTTAGGGAGCACAGATACGCAGTATTTT.

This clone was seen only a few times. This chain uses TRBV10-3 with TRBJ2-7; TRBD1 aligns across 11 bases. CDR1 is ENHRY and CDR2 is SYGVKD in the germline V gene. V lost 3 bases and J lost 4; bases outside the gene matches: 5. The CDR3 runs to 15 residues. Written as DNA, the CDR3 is TGTGCCATCAGTGACGCCGGGACAGGGGGTTACGAGCAGTACTTC. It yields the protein CAISDAGTGGYEQYF.

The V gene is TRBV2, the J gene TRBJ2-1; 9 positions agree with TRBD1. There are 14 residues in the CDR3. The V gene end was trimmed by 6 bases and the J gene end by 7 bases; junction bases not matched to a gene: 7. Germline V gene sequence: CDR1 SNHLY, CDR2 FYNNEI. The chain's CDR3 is CASRTRTGDNEQFF. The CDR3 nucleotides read TGTGCCAGCAGGACCCGGACAGGGGATAATGAGCAGTTCTTC.

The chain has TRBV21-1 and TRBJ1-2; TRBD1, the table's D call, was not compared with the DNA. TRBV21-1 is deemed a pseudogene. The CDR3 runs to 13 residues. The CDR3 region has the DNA TGTGCCAGCAGTCACAGAAAGACCTATGGCTACACCTTC. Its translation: CASSHRKTYGYTF.

CDR3 in amino acids: CASSPPSASSYNEQFF. The CDR3 coding sequence is TGTGCCAGCAGCCCCCCAAGCGCGAGCTCCTACAATGAGCAGTTCTTC. The chain links TRBV7-3 to TRBJ2-1; D uncertain. Per the germline V gene, CDR1 is SGHTA and CDR2 is FQGTGA. The V gene lost 5 bases and the J gene lost 0 bases, with 14 bases spanning the gap. The CDR3 is 16 residues long.

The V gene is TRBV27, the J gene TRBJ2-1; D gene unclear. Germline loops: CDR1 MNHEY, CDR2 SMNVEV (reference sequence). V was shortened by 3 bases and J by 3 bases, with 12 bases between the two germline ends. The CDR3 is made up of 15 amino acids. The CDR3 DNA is TGTGCCAGCAGTTTCCGCGGATATAGCTACAATGAGCAGTTCTTC. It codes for CASSFRGYSYNEQFF.

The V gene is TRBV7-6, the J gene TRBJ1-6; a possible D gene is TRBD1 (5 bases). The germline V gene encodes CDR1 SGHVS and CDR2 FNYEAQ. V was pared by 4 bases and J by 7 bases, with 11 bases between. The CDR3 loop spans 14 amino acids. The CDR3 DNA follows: TGTGCCAGCAGCTCAGGGAGACAGAATTCACCCCTCCACTTT. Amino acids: CASSSGRQNSPLHF. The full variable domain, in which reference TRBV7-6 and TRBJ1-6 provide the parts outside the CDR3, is GAGVSQSPRYKVTKRGQDVALRCDPISGHVSLYWYRQALGQGPEFLTYFNYEAQQDKSGLPNDRFSAERPEGSISTLTIQRTEQRDSAMYRCASSSGRQNSPLHFGNGTRLTVT.

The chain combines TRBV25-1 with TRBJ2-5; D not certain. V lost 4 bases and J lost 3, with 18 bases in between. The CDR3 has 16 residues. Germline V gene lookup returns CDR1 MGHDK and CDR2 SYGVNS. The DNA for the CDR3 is TGTGCCAGCAGTGGCCGGGTAGTCAGGAGAAAAGAGACCCAGTACTTC. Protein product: CASSGRVVRRKETQYF.